This entry is about one TCR beta chain. CDR1 and CDR2 (germline): DFQATT, SNEGSKA (reference sequence). The CDR3 totals 11 residues. Participant-reported clinical history was the basis for cohort assignment. Per the original methods: Estimation of nucleated cell counts relied on the amplification of reference gene primers. Profiling relied on immunoSEQ multiplex PCR, and the TCRdb table lists in-frame clones only, not all of them. The DNA gave D and trimming, while V, J and clone size come from that table. In the table there are over 350,000 clones, around nine tenths of which are singletons. This specimen comes from a study of blood T cell repertoires in COVID-19. Study information: From T cells, B-cell-depleted T cells, or PBMCs came the material, which was cDNA or gDNA.

This receptor was identified in a woman aged 45-65 years who had recovered from COVID-19. The chain combines TRBV20-1 with TRBJ1-4; D remains unclear. Sequenced: PBMCs or T cells enriched from blood (not recorded which). The CDR3 coding sequence is TGCAGCACCGCACAAAATGAAAAACTGTTTTTT. Encoded protein: CSTAQNEKLFF.